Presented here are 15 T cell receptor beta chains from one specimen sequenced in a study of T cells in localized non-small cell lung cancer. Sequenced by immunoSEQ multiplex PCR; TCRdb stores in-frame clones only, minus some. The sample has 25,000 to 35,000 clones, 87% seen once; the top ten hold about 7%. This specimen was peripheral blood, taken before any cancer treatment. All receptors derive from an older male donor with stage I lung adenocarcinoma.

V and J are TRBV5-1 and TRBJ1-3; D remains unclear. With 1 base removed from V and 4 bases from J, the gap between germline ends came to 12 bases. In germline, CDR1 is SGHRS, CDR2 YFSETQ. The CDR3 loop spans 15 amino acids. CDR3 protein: CASSLLSLPGNTIYF. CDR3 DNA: TGCGCCAGCAGCTTGTTGAGTTTGCCGGGAAACACCATATATTTT.

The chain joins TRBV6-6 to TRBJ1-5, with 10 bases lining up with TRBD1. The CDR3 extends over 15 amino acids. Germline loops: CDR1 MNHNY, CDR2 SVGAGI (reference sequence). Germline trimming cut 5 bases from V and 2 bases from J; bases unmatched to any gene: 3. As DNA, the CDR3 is TGTGCCAGCAGTGCGGGGACAGGGGGCAATCAGCCCCAGCATTTT. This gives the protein CASSAGTGGNQPQHF.

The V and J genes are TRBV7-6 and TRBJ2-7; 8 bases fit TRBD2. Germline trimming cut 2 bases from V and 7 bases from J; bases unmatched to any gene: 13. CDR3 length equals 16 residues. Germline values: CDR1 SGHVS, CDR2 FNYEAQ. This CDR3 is CASSLISGEGLGEQYF. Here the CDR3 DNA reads TGTGCCAGCAGCTTAATTAGCGGGGAGGGGCTCGGGGAGCAGTACTTC.

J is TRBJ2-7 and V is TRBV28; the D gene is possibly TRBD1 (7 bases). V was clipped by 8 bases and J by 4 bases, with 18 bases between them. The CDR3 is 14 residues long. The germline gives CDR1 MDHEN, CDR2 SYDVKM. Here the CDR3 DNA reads TGTGCCAGCCGACAGGGCGGGGTTGGTTACGAGCAGTACTTC. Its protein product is CASRQGGVGYEQYF.

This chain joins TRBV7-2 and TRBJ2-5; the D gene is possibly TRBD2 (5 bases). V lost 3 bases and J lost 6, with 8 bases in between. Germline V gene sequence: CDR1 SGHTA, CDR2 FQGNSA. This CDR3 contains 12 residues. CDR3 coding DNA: TGTGCCAGCAGCTTCGGGGTGAAGACCCAGTACTTC. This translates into CASSFGVKTQYF. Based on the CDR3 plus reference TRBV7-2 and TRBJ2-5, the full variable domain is GAGVSQSPSNKVTEKGKDVELRCDPISGHTALYWYRQSLGQGLEFLIYFQGNSAPDKSGLPSDRFSAERTGGSVSTLTIQRTQQEDSAVYLCASSFGVKTQYFGPGTRLLVL.

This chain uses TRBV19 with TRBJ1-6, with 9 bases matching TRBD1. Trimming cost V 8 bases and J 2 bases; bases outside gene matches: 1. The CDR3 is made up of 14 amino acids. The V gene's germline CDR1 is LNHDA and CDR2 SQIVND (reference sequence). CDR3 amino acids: CASGQGTYNSPLHF. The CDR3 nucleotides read TGTGCCAGTGGACAGGGGACCTATAATTCACCCCTCCACTTT.

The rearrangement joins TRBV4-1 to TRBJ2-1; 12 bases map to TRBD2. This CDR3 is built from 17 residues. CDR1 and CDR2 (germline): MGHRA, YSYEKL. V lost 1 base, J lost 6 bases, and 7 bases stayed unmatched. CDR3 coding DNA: TGCGCCAGCAGCCAAGTCGATTCTAGCGGGGGGGCCAATGAGCAGTTCTTC. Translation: CASSQVDSSGGANEQFF.

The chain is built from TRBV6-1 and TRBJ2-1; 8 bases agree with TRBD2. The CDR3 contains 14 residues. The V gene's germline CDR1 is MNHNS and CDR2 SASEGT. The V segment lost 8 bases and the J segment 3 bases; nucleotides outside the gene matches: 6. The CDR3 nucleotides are TGTGCCAGCCGTAGCGGGGAGTTCTACAATGAGCAGTTCTTC. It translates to CASRSGEFYNEQFF.

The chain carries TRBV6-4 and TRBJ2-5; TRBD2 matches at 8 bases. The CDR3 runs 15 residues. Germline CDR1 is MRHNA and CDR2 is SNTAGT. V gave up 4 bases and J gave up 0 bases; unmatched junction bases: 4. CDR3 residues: CASSAGGGYQETQYF. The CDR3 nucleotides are TGTGCCAGCAGTGCCGGCGGGGGGTACCAAGAGACCCAGTACTTC.

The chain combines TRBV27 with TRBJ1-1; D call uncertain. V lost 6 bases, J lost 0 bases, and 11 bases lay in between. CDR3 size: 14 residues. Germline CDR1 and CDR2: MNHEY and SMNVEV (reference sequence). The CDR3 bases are TGTGCCAGCAGAGACCTAACCATGAACACTGAAGCTTTCTTT. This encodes CASRDLTMNTEAFF.

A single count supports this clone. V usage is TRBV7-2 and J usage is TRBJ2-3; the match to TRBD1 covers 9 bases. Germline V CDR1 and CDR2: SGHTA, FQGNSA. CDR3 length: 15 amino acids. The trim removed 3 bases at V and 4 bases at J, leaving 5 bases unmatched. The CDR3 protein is CASSLTGGWADTQYF. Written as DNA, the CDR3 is TGTGCCAGCAGCTTGACAGGGGGGTGGGCAGATACGCAGTATTTT. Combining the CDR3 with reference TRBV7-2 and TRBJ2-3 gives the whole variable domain GAGVSQSPSNKVTEKGKDVELRCDPISGHTALYWYRQSLGQGLEFLIYFQGNSAPDKSGLPSDRFSAERTGGSVSTLTIQRTQQEDSAVYLCASSLTGGWADTQYFGPGTRLTVL.

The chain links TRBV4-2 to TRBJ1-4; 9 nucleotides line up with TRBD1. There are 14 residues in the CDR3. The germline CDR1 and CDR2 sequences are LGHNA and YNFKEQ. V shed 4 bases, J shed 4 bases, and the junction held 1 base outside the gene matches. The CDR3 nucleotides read TGTGCCAGCAGCCCGGACAGGGGTAATGAAAAACTGTTTTTT. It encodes CASSPDRGNEKLFF.

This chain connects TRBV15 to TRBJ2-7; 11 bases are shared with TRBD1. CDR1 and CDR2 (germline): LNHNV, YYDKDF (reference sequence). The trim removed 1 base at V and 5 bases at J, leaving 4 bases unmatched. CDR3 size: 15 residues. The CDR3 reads CATSRGDRGADEQYF. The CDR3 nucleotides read TGTGCCACCAGCAGAGGGGACAGGGGGGCGGACGAGCAGTACTTC.

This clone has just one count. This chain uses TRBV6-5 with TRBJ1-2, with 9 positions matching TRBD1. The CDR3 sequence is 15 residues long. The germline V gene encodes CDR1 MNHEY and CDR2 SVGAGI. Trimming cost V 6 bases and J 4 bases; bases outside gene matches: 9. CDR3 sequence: CASSTGQGTTYGYTF. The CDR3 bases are TGTGCCAGCAGCACGGGACAGGGAACGACCTATGGCTACACCTTC.

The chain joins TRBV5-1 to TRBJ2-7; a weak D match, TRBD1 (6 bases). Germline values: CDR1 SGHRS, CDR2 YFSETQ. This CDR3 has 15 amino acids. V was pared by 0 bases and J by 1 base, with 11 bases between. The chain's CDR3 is CASSLAGTLSYEQYF. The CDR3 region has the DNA TGCGCCAGCAGCTTGGCCGGGACACTTTCCTACGAGCAGTACTTC.